The 10 T cell receptor beta chains below all came from one sample that was sequenced in a study of CXCR3-negative and CXCR3-positive naive CD8 T cells. Libraries of TRB cDNA were made by 5' RACE and carried UMIs. For each CDR3 protein, TCRdb gives one entry from its re-call of the 5' RACE reads, without DNA. This table lists 92,000 or so distinct CDR3 sequences. The sample was naive CXCR3- CD8+ T cells from blood. Subset meaning: CD45RO-CCR7+CD27+CD95- naive CD8+ T cells lacking CXCR3 (TNR3-). The receptor set was obtained from a human donor in good health. Some clones in this sample may be carry-over from other donors' samples.

V gene TRBV5-1 combines with J gene TRBJ1-1. In germline, CDR1 is SGHRS, CDR2 YFSETQ. The CDR3 totals 15 residues. This CDR3 reads CASSALQGMNTEAFF.

V usage is TRBV27 and J usage is TRBJ1-5. Germline loops: CDR1 MNHEY, CDR2 SMNVEV (reference sequence). The CDR3 has 14 amino acids. CDR3: CASSFRVARQPQHF.

The chain joins TRBV7-3 to TRBJ2-1; TCRdb names TRBD1, which stays unverified in the absence of DNA. Germline CDR1 reads SGHTA; CDR2 reads FQGTGA. This CDR3 region has 15 residues. The CDR3 here is CASSLLGGVYNEQFF. Together with reference TRBV7-3 and TRBJ2-1, the CDR3 gives the full variable domain: GAGVSQTPSNKVTEKGKYVELRCDPISGHTALYWYRQSLGQGPEFLIYFQGTGAADDSGLPNDRFFAVRPEGSVSTLKIQRTERGDSAVYLCASSLLGGVYNEQFFGPGTRLTVL.

The chain joins TRBV4-1 to TRBJ2-3; TCRdb's D call, TRBD1, is unchecked because there is no DNA. The CDR3 contains 15 residues. Germline V gene sequence: CDR1 MGHRA, CDR2 YSYEKL. The CDR3 region is CASSQWGRGTDTQYF.

V gene TRBV7-2 combines with J gene TRBJ2-3; as DNA is missing, the TRBD1 call by TCRdb cannot be tested. The CDR3 covers 16 residues. Germline V CDR1 and CDR2: SGHTA, FQGNSA. CDR3 protein: CASSSTGRAGADTQYF.

The CDR3 sequence is CASSSSNSGVSYEQYF. The chain couples TRBV5-1 to TRBJ2-7. The germline V gene encodes CDR1 SGHRS and CDR2 YFSETQ. The CDR3 extends over 16 amino acids.

This chain links TRBV29-1 with TRBJ2-3; TCRdb returns TRBD2, unconfirmable since there is no DNA. The CDR3 has 14 residues. From germline, CDR1 is SQVTM and CDR2 ANQGSEA. The CDR3 sequence: CSVPTGTRLNTQYF.

V and J are TRBV4-3 and TRBJ2-3; TCRdb's assignment of TRBD1 cannot be checked, as there is no DNA. CDR3 length: 15 amino acids. Germline values: CDR1 LGHNA, CDR2 YSLEER. The CDR3: CASSQDGGAGDTQYF.

This rearrangement joins TRBV20-1 to TRBJ2-2; the TCRdb D gene call, TRBD2, has no DNA to confirm it. The length of the CDR3 is 16 residues. Germline lookup yields CDR1 DFQATT and CDR2 SNEGSKA (reference sequence). CDR3 sequence reads: CSARVPTSGDTGELFF.

This chain joins TRBV2 and TRBJ2-7; TCRdb's assignment of TRBD1 cannot be checked, as there is no DNA. CDR1 SNHLY and CDR2 FYNNEI come from the germline V gene. The CDR3 consists of 14 residues. CDR3 sequence reads: CASRDGTDPYEQYF.